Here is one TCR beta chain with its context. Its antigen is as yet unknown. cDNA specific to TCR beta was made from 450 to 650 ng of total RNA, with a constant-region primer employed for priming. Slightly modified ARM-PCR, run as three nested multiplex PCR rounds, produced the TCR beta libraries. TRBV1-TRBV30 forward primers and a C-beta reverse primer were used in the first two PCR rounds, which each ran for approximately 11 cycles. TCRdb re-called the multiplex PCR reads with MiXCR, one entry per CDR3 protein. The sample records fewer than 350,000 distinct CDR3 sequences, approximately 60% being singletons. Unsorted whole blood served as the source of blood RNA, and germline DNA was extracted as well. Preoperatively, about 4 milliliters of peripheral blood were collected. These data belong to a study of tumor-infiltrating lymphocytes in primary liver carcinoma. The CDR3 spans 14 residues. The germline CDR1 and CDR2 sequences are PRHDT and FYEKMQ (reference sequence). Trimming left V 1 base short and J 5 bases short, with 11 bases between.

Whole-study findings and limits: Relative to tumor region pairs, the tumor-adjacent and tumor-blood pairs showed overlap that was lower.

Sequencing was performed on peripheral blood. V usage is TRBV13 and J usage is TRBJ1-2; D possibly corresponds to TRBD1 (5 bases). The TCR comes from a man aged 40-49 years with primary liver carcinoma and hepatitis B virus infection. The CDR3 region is CASSLDRGRYGYTF. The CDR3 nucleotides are TGTGCCAGCAGCTTAGATAGGGGACGGTATGGCTACACCTTC. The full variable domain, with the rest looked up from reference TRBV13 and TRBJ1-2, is AAGVIQSPRHLIKEKRETATLKCYPIPRHDTVYWYQQGPGQDPQFLISFYEKMQSDKGSIPDRFSAQQFSDYHSELNMSSLELGDSALYFCASSLDRGRYGYTFGSGTRLTVV.